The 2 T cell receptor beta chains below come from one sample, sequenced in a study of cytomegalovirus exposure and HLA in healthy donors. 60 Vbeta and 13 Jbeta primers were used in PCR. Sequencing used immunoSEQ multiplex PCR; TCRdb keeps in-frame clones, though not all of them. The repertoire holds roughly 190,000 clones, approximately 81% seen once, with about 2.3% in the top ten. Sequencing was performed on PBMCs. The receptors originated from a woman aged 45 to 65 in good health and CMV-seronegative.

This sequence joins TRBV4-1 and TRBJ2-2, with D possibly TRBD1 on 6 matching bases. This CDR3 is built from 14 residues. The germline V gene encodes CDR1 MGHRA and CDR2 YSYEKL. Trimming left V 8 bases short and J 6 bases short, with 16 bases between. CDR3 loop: CASGFLGGPGELFF. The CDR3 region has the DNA TGCGCCAGCGGCTTCCTAGGGGGTCCCGGGGAGCTGTTTTTT.

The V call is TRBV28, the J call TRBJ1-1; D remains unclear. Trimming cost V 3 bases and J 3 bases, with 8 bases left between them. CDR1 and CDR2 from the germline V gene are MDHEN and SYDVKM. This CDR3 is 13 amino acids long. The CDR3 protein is CASSFLRYTEAFF. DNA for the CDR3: TGTGCCAGCAGTTTTCTGAGGTACACTGAAGCTTTCTTT.